These 12 T cell receptor beta chains originate from one sample sequenced in a study of shared clonotypes between healthy human individuals. Assay: immunoSEQ multiplex PCR; the TCRdb copy retains only in-frame clones and omits some. The sample contains about 2 million clones, about 95% of which appear only once. Input material: naive CD4+ T cells sorted from blood. Subset here: CD45RA+ positively selected. These TCRs come from a young man in good health.

The rearrangement joins TRBV5-1 to TRBJ1-3; unclear D gene. The V gene's germline CDR1 is SGHRS and CDR2 YFSETQ. The germline V and J ends were trimmed by 4 bases and 0 bases, with 14 bases remaining between them. CDR3 length: 16 residues. For the CDR3, the DNA is TGCGCCAGCAGCAATCCAGGTGGCGACTCTGGAAACACCATATATTTT. Translating gives CASSNPGGDSGNTIYF.

Worth noting for this clone: The same CDR3 also results from other DNA sequences found in this sample. The gene calls are TRBV5-1 and TRBJ2-1; 10 bases line up with TRBD2. In germline, CDR1 is SGHRS, CDR2 YFSETQ. This CDR3 is built from 15 residues. V dropped 2 bases and J dropped 4; count of bases not matched to a gene: 3. CDR3 bases: TGCGCCAGCAGCTTTAGCGGGGGGCCGTACAATGAGCAGTTCTTC. Translated, it gives CASSFSGGPYNEQFF.

The V and J genes are TRBV5-1 and TRBJ1-2, with D maybe TRBD1 (6 bases). V lost 4 bases and J 6 bases, leaving 13 bases between the germline ends. The CDR3 consists of 13 residues. Germline CDR1 and CDR2: SGHRS and YFSETQ. CDR3 nucleotide sequence: TGCGCCAGCAGCACCACAGGGCTGGATGGCTACACCTTC. This encodes CASSTTGLDGYTF.

The CDR3 DNA sequence: TGCGCCAGCAGCTTGACGACAGGGGTGGACATTCAGTACTTC. It translates to CASSLTTGVDIQYF. The chain has TRBV5-1 and TRBJ2-4, with 8 bases fitting TRBD1. V dropped 1 base and J dropped 8; count of bases not matched to a gene: 5. The CDR3 extends over 14 amino acids. Germline V gene lookup returns CDR1 SGHRS and CDR2 YFSETQ.

The chain links TRBV5-8 to TRBJ2-5, with 11 bases identical to TRBD1. CDR3 length: 15 amino acids. J was trimmed by 5 bases and V by 4 bases; bases with no gene match: 7. The V gene's germline CDR1 is SGHTS and CDR2 YDEGEE. CDR3 in amino acids: CASSRVRTGGETQYF. CDR3 sequence (DNA): TGTGCCAGCAGCCGAGTCAGGACAGGGGGCGAGACCCAGTACTTC.

The genes are TRBV7-2 and TRBJ1-3; D call uncertain. CDR1 is SGHTA and CDR2 is FQGNSA in the germline V gene. The CDR3 spans 12 residues. Trimming removed 5 bases from V and 9 bases from J, with 11 bases in between. CDR3: CASSPQGPTIYF. The CDR3 nucleotides read TGTGCCAGCAGCCCCCAAGGTCCCACCATATATTTT.

The chain uses TRBV5-6 and TRBJ1-2; a possible D gene is TRBD1 (5 bases). The germline V gene has CDR1 SGHDT and CDR2 YYEEEE. V was trimmed by 2 bases and J by 5 bases, leaving 16 bases between them. The CDR3 runs 15 residues. For the CDR3, the DNA is TGTGCCAGCAGCTTTGGGGCCGGGGCTGCATATGGCTACACCTTC. Its protein is CASSFGAGAAYGYTF.

The chain carries TRBV5-1 and TRBJ2-1; tentatively, D is TRBD2 (5 bases). Trimming left V 1 base short and J 3 bases short, with 11 bases between. Per germline, CDR1 SGHRS and CDR2 YFSETQ. The CDR3 extends over 15 amino acids. CDR3 in DNA: TGCGCCAGCAGCTTGATGGGAGAGGTCTACAATGAGCAGTTCTTC. This translates into CASSLMGEVYNEQFF. Based on the CDR3 plus reference TRBV5-1 and TRBJ2-1, the full variable domain is KAGVTQTPRYLIKTRGQQVTLSCSPISGHRSVSWYQQTPGQGLQFLFEYFSETQRNKGNFPGRFSGRQFSNSRSEMNVSTLELGDSALYLCASSLMGEVYNEQFFGPGTRLTVL.

This clone was detected only once. The rearrangement links TRBV2 to TRBJ1-1; TRBD1 might be the D (6 bases). Germline V gene sequence: CDR1 SNHLY, CDR2 FYNNEI. This CDR3 comprises 12 residues. V lost 6 bases, J lost 7 bases, and 12 bases lay in between. CDR3 sequence (DNA): TGTGCCAGCAGAGGGGTCAGGGGTGAAGCTTTCTTT. It translates to CASRGVRGEAFF.

To note about this clone: Different DNA sequences within this sample yield the same CDR3. V usage is TRBV6-6 and J usage is TRBJ1-1; 8 bases match TRBD1. This CDR3 region has 13 residues. J gave up 5 bases and V 4 bases, and 3 bases lay outside the gene matches. Germline-derived CDR1 and CDR2 are MNHNY and SVGAGI (reference sequence). The CDR3 reads CASSSGGGTEAFF. DNA for the CDR3: TGTGCCAGCAGTTCAGGGGGCGGAACTGAAGCTTTCTTT.

The chain is built from TRBV27 and TRBJ2-2, with D perhaps being TRBD1 or TRBD2 (6 bases each). The V gene lost 6 bases and the J gene lost 2 bases, with 13 bases spanning the gap. Germline assignment: CDR1 MNHEY and CDR2 SMNVEV (reference sequence). The CDR3 consists of 15 residues. CDR3 nucleotides: TGTGCCAGCAGACCCCGGGGGACAAACACCGGGGAGCTGTTTTTT. It is translated as CASRPRGTNTGELFF.

The V call is TRBV15, the J call TRBJ2-3; no firm D call. V was trimmed by 3 bases and J by 2 bases, leaving 12 bases between them. CDR3 length: 15 residues. The germline V gene encodes CDR1 LNHNV and CDR2 YYDKDF (reference sequence). The CDR3 bases are TGTGCCACCAGCAGGGGTGGAGCGCTCACAGATACGCAGTATTTT. Translation gives CATSRGGALTDTQYF.